The 30 T cell receptor beta chains below come from one sample, sequenced in a study of chemoradiotherapy in HPV16-positive cancers. Clones were read by immunoSEQ multiplex PCR, and TCRdb kept only the in-frame ones, dropping some. Of roughly 25,000 clones listed, roughly 87% are singletons. The sample consisted of blood, taken from a patient who underwent chemoradiotherapy. These receptors all stem from a human donor with HPV-associated anogenital cancer.

The V call is TRBV19, the J call TRBJ2-6; D possibly corresponds to TRBD2 (6 bases). Germline lookup yields CDR1 LNHDA and CDR2 SQIVND (reference sequence). The V end lost 4 bases, the J end lost 3 bases, and 10 bases lay between the germline ends. The CDR3 runs to 15 residues. CDR3 amino acids: CASSTAGYGANVLTF. In DNA, the CDR3 is TGTGCCAGTAGTACGGCGGGGTATGGGGCCAACGTCCTGACTTTC.

The V gene is TRBV5-4, the J gene TRBJ2-5, with D perhaps TRBD1 or TRBD2 (5 bases each). The length of the CDR3 is 17 residues. CDR1 SGHNT and CDR2 YYREEE come from the germline V gene (reference sequence). Trimming shortened V by 4 bases and J by 4 bases, and 23 bases separated the two germline ends. The DNA for the CDR3 is TGTGCCAGCAGCAGGGGAGACTATAGAACTATCGTAGAGACCCAGTACTTC. Translated, it gives CASSRGDYRTIVETQYF. The complete variable domain, with remaining parts taken from reference TRBV5-4 and TRBJ2-5, reads ETGVTQSPTHLIKTRGQQVTLRCSSQSGHNTVSWYQQALGQGPQFIFQYYREEENGRGNFPPRFSGLQFPNYSSELNVNALELDDSALYLCASSRGDYRTIVETQYFGPGTRLLVL.

This clone came up once. The chain links TRBV29-1 to TRBJ2-4; D possibly corresponds to TRBD1 (6 bases). Per the germline V gene, CDR1 is SQVTM and CDR2 is ANQGSEA. Trimming took 7 bases from V and 5 from J, leaving 18 bases between them. This CDR3 spans 14 amino acids. CDR3 loop: CSGSPPGDQNIQYF. CDR3 coding DNA: TGCAGCGGCTCCCCTCCAGGGGACCAAAACATTCAGTACTTC.

The chain links TRBV2 to TRBJ1-2; maybe TRBD1 (5 bases). The V gene's germline CDR1 is SNHLY and CDR2 FYNNEI. The V gene lost 4 bases and the J gene lost 8 bases, with 20 bases spanning the gap. This CDR3 is built from 15 residues. CDR3 sequence (DNA): TGTGCCAGCAGTGGTACAGTTACTAGGACACCCGGCTACACCTTC. Translated: CASSGTVTRTPGYTF. The whole variable domain, remainder taken from reference TRBV2 and TRBJ1-2, is EPEVTQTPSHQVTQMGQEVILRCVPISNHLYFYWYRQILGQKVEFLVSFYNNEISEKSEIFDDQFSVERPDGSNFTLKIRSTKLEDSAMYFCASSGTVTRTPGYTFGSGTRLTVV.

This clone appeared a single time. The chain combines TRBV28 with TRBJ2-2; TRBD2 might be the D (6 bases). Between the trimmed V and J ends, which lost 2 bases and 6 bases, there was a span of 22 bases. Germline loops: CDR1 MDHEN, CDR2 SYDVKM. The CDR3 spans 18 residues. This CDR3 is CASSLNPSGVRVAGELFF. CDR3 nucleotides: TGTGCCAGCAGTTTAAATCCCTCGGGAGTCCGGGTCGCCGGGGAGCTGTTTTTT.

The chain has TRBV19 and TRBJ1-2, with D perhaps TRBD1 (6 bases). Trimming left V 5 bases short and J 4 bases short, with 17 bases between. CDR3 length: 15 residues. CDR1 and CDR2 from the germline V gene are LNHDA and SQIVND (reference sequence). The CDR3 sequence is CASSQGTTLGYGYTF. The CDR3 DNA reads TGTGCCAGTAGTCAGGGGACTACCCTTGGCTATGGCTACACCTTC.

The chain joins TRBV19 to TRBJ2-5; TRBD2 agrees at 9 bases. The CDR3 totals 15 residues. V was pared by 7 bases and J by 2 bases, with 8 bases of the junction left unmatched. Germline-derived CDR1 and CDR2 are LNHDA and SQIVND (reference sequence). CDR3 nucleotides: TGTGCCAGTAAACAGCGGGGGGCGAGTCAAGAGACCCAGTACTTC. This sequence encodes CASKQRGASQETQYF.

This clone showed up just once. The rearrangement links TRBV10-2 to TRBJ2-2, with D unresolved. Trimming pared 1 base from V and 6 bases from J, leaving 12 bases between. CDR3 length: 15 amino acids. Germline V gene lookup returns CDR1 WSHSY and CDR2 SAAADI. Here the CDR3 DNA reads TGCGCCAGCAGTGAGTTCTCCCTGGGATCCGGGGAGCTGTTTTTT. Protein: CASSEFSLGSGELFF.

CDR3 residues: CASSQVPGGRTINQPQHF. In DNA, the CDR3 is TGTGCCAGCAGCCAAGTGCCCGGGGGCCGGACTATTAATCAGCCCCAGCATTTT. The rearrangement joins TRBV4-2 to TRBJ1-5; tentative D call: TRBD1 (6 bases). Germline V gives CDR1 LGHNA, CDR2 YNFKEQ. There are 18 residues in the CDR3. Trimming left V 1 base short and J 4 bases short, with 20 bases between.

This chain links TRBV2 with TRBJ2-3, with D possibly TRBD2 on 6 matching bases. Trimming left V 6 bases short and J 0 bases short, with 13 bases between. Germline CDR1 is SNHLY and CDR2 is FYNNEI. This CDR3 has 15 residues. CDR3 sequence reads: CASSLLAPSTDTQYF. The CDR3 nucleotides are TGTGCCAGCAGCCTGCTAGCGCCCAGCACAGATACGCAGTATTTT.

The CDR3 spells CASSPGGPPETQYF. The CDR3 DNA reads as TGTGCCAGCAGCCCCGGCGGACCCCCAGAGACCCAGTACTTC. The V and J genes are TRBV9 and TRBJ2-5; D remains unclear. There are 14 residues in the CDR3. Germline V gives CDR1 SGDLS, CDR2 YYNGEE. V lost 4 bases and J 4 bases, leaving 14 bases between the germline ends.

The rearrangement joins TRBV19 to TRBJ1-1; possibly TRBD1 for D (6 bases). Per germline, CDR1 LNHDA and CDR2 SQIVND (reference sequence). The V gene lost 1 base and the J gene lost 11 bases, with 11 bases spanning the gap. The CDR3 loop spans 12 amino acids. The CDR3 reads CASSIGGHLAFF. CDR3 DNA: TGTGCCAGTAGTATAGGGGGACACCTTGCTTTCTTT. The complete variable domain, with remaining parts taken from reference TRBV19 and TRBJ1-1, reads DGGITQSPKYLFRKEGQNVTLSCEQNLNHDAMYWYRQDPGQGLRLIYYSQIVNDFQKGDIAEGYSVSREKKESFPLTVTSAQKNPTAFYLCASSIGGHLAFFGQGTRLTVV.

The chain carries TRBV4-2 and TRBJ1-4, with 8 bases aligning to TRBD1. The germline CDR1 and CDR2 sequences are LGHNA and YNFKEQ. The V and J ends lost 3 bases and 2 bases, in that order; junction bases with no gene match: 2. This CDR3 is 15 amino acids long. CDR3 in amino acids: CASSHRQGTNEKLFF. CDR3 bases: TGTGCCAGCAGCCATCGACAGGGGACTAATGAAAAACTGTTTTTT.

The J gene is TRBJ1-2, the V gene TRBV21-1; the table assigns TRBD1, which was not confirmed against the DNA. TRBV21-1 is a documented pseudogene. This CDR3 contains 14 residues. In DNA, the CDR3 is TGTGCCAGCAGCAACAACAGGGTGGACTATGGCTACACCTTC. Encoded protein: CASSNNRVDYGYTF.

The chain combines TRBV5-6 with TRBJ1-2; possible D gene TRBD1, 6 bases. Germline values: CDR1 SGHDT, CDR2 YYEEEE. Trimming shortened V by 4 bases and J by 4 bases, and 11 bases separated the two germline ends. CDR3 length: 13 residues. The CDR3 DNA follows: TGTGCCAGCAGCCACAGGGTATCCTATGGCTACACCTTC. This encodes CASSHRVSYGYTF.

CDR3 nucleotide sequence: TGTGCCAGCAGGAGAGTGACAGGGGTCACCGGGGAGCTGTTTTTT. Translating it yields CASRRVTGVTGELFF. This chain uses TRBV6-1 with TRBJ2-2, with TRBD1 identical over 8 bases. The CDR3 runs 15 residues. Germline CDR1 reads MNHNS; CDR2 reads SASEGT. The V gene end was trimmed by 6 bases and the J gene end by 4 bases; junction bases not matched to a gene: 7.

The chain joins TRBV6-5 to TRBJ1-2; no clear D gene. The V end was cut by 6 bases, the J end by 7 bases, with 9 bases between. This CDR3 region has 11 residues. Looked up from germline, CDR1 is MNHEY and CDR2 is SVGAGI. The CDR3 nucleotides read TGTGCCAGCAGCTCTCAAGCTGGCTACACCTTC. Amino acid sequence: CASSSQAGYTF.

The chain employs TRBV19 and TRBJ1-2; D is perhaps TRBD1 (5 bases). With 3 bases removed from V and 8 bases from J, the gap between germline ends came to 13 bases. Per the germline V gene, CDR1 is LNHDA and CDR2 is SQIVND (reference sequence). The CDR3 totals 13 residues. This chain's CDR3 is CASSMSGSEGYTF. DNA of the CDR3: TGTGCCAGTAGTATGTCAGGGAGTGAAGGCTACACCTTC.

The rearrangement joins TRBV2 to TRBJ2-2; D remains ambiguous. CDR1 SNHLY and CDR2 FYNNEI come from the germline V gene. V shed 11 bases and J shed 5 bases, with 15 bases lying between them. The CDR3 extends over 13 amino acids. The CDR3 DNA follows: TGTGCCTCCCGCAGGACGTCGACCGGGGAGCTGTTTTTT. Translating gives CASRRTSTGELFF.

J is TRBJ1-1 and V is TRBV5-8; possibly TRBD1 for D (6 bases). Trimming removed 6 bases from V and 3 bases from J, with 18 bases in between. This CDR3 comprises 15 residues. Germline loops: CDR1 SGHTS, CDR2 YDEGEE. The CDR3 DNA sequence: TGTGCCAGCACCCCAGCAGGGGTACCGTACACTGAAGCTTTCTTT. It yields the protein CASTPAGVPYTEAFF.

V gene TRBV4-3 combines with J gene TRBJ1-2, with D hard to call. The V gene's germline CDR1 is LGHNA and CDR2 YSLEER. The CDR3 has 13 amino acids. Deletions cut 1 base from V and 7 bases from J, with 10 bases between. The DNA of the CDR3 is TGCGCCAGCAGCCAAGGTGGGCGGGGTGGCTACACCTTC. Translated, it gives CASSQGGRGGYTF.

The V gene is TRBV2, the J gene TRBJ2-6, with TRBD1 matching over 7 bases. The CDR3 is 15 residues long. J gave up 1 base and V 7 bases, and 4 bases lay outside the gene matches. Germline V gives CDR1 SNHLY, CDR2 FYNNEI. The CDR3 DNA reads as TGTGCCAGCACGCCAGGGGGATCTGGGGCCAACGTCCTGACTTTC. This codes for CASTPGGSGANVLTF.

V is TRBV19 and J is TRBJ2-5, with D perhaps TRBD1 or TRBD2 (5 bases each). Trimming removed 1 base from V and 3 bases from J, with 12 bases in between. From germline, CDR1 is LNHDA and CDR2 SQIVND (reference sequence). The CDR3 has 15 residues. The CDR3 loop is CASSIGRDRKETQYF. The DNA for the CDR3 is TGTGCCAGTAGTATAGGAAGGGACCGTAAAGAGACCCAGTACTTC.

This chain links TRBV7-3 with TRBJ1-4, with 8 positions matching TRBD1. The V gene end was trimmed by 4 bases and the J gene end by 0 bases; junction bases not matched to a gene: 7. Germline CDR1 and CDR2: SGHTA and FQGTGA. This CDR3 has 17 residues. The CDR3 coding sequence is TGTGCCAGCAGCTCCCCCGGACAGGGCCCAACTAATGAAAAACTGTTTTTT. Residues: CASSSPGQGPTNEKLFF.

This chain links TRBV7-2 with TRBJ2-7; the D is unclear. The CDR3 contains 16 residues. V lost 1 base and J lost 6, with 19 bases in between. CDR1 and CDR2 from the germline V gene are SGHTA and FQGNSA. Written as DNA, the CDR3 is TGTGCCAGCAGCTTAGGGAACGGAGCCCTCGCGAGCGAGCAGTACTTC. Its translation: CASSLGNGALASEQYF.

The CDR3 coding sequence is TGTGCCAGCAGTCTGGCCACAGGCGGGAACACTGAAGCTTTCTTT. It encodes CASSLATGGNTEAFF. The chain links TRBV5-6 to TRBJ1-1, with a possible D match to TRBD1 (5 bases). Per germline, CDR1 SGHDT and CDR2 YYEEEE. The CDR3 covers 15 residues. V was shortened by 5 bases and J by 1 base, with 15 bases between the two germline ends.

The CDR3 sequence: CASSLGLAASPGETQYF. DNA for the CDR3: TGTGCCAGTAGTTTGGGACTAGCGGCCTCCCCGGGAGAGACCCAGTACTTC. The chain combines TRBV19 with TRBJ2-5, with TRBD2 identical over 11 bases. V lost 5 bases to trimming and J lost 4 bases; unmatched junction nucleotides: 12. This CDR3 region has 17 residues. Germline CDR1 LNHDA, CDR2 SQIVND (reference sequence).

J is TRBJ1-6 and V is TRBV4-3; 7 nucleotides line up with TRBD1. Losses at the gene ends were 4 bases for V and 0 bases for J; bases not matched to a gene: 15. Germline CDR1 is LGHNA and CDR2 is YSLEER. CDR3 length: 20 residues. CDR3: CASSPRWAGGSSSYNSPLHF. The CDR3 DNA sequence: TGCGCCAGCAGCCCCCGATGGGCAGGGGGTTCCAGCTCCTATAATTCACCCCTCCACTTT.

The chain employs TRBV19 and TRBJ1-4; D gene uncertain. Germline values: CDR1 LNHDA, CDR2 SQIVND (reference sequence). CDR3 length: 14 residues. V lost 3 bases to trimming and J lost 4 bases, with 9 bases between them. Written as DNA, the CDR3 is TGTGCCAGTAGTATGGCAGTCCTTAATGAAAAACTGTTTTTT. Protein: CASSMAVLNEKLFF.

This rearrangement joins TRBV19 to TRBJ1-1; 9 bases match TRBD1. The junction had 4 bases not matched to a gene; V was cut back by 4 bases and J by 1 base. In germline, CDR1 is LNHDA, CDR2 SQIVND (reference sequence). The CDR3 spans 15 residues. The CDR3 protein is CASSTRTGANTEAFF. The CDR3 coding sequence is TGTGCCAGTAGTACCCGGACAGGGGCGAACACTGAAGCTTTCTTT.